This T cell receptor (beta chain) is drawn from a study of stem cell transplantation in POMP-related autoinflammatory disease (dated by TCRdb to 2020 to 2022). At the level of the whole study: According to the study's hypothesis, the TRB repertoire gets skewed because defective thymoproteasomes impair MHC class I-dependent CD8+ T-cell differentiation and positive selection. After transplant, DNA chimerism analysis showed 100% donor engraftment of neutrophils and platelets through one year. Before transplant, patients showed CD4+ naive T-cell skewing, low CD8+ T-cell proportions, and reduced T-cell cytokine secretion. To find out how POMP deficiency affects T-cell receptor beta repertoire diversity and CDR3 characteristics, high-throughput TRB sequencing was used. Study-wide conclusions, independent of this receptor: Across all analyzed T-cell subsets, PRAID patients tended toward lower TRB diversity and higher clonality. The number of unique TRB V-J gene pairings was restricted in PRAID patients. Statistical significance for the trend toward lower diversity and increased clonality in PRAID patients was reached only for regulatory T cells.

Taken with the paper, the label for time point translates to: after hematopoietic stem cell transplant. PRAID was characterized by prominent immunodeficiency alongside autoinflammation. Prior to TRB sequencing, T-cell subsets (conventional T cells, CD8+ T cells, regulatory T cells, T follicular helper cells) were sorted. Library method: the immunoSEQ multiplex PCR assay. For the original study's pipeline: Repertoire diversity was quantified with Shannon entropy, accounting for clonal size distribution. Clonotype distribution inequality was measured with the Gini-Simpson index (Simpson_1-D). In its TCRdb copy, this immuneACCESS table keeps in-frame sequences only and misses some clones. Where compared with another copy, unresolved V genes explain less than half of these, and the others have no known cause. The DNA gave D and trimming, while V, J and clone size come from that table. For this sample the table gives some 65,000 clones, of which approximately 91% were detected only once. About 0.69% of the sample is taken by the ten largest.

Comments on this clone: Its antigen is currently not known. Base qualities are not at hand, and no much larger clone is one base apart.

The CDR3 sequence holds 14 residues, the cysteine and phenylalanine included. CDR3 DNA only is kept here, 42 bases in frame from base 1. According to the germline V gene (reference sequence), CDR1 reads MNHEY and CDR2 reads SMNVEV. Between the V and J ends, shortened by 3 bases and 6 bases respectively, the junction contains 15 bases. The sequence came from a human patient with POMP-related autoinflammation and immune dysregulation (PRAID). In transplant recipients, some T cells may be of donor rather than host origin. The specimen comprised CD4+ T cells from PBMCs, sampled after stem cell transplantation. The rearranged segments are TRBV27 and TRBJ2-7, with the D gene too uncertain to name. CDR3 loop: CASSFSWTGREQYF. The DNA sequence is given as TGTGCCAGCAGTTTTAGCTGGACGGGCCGCGAGCAGTACTTC.